Sequencing of this T cell receptor beta chain was carried out in a study of cytomegalovirus exposure and HLA in healthy donors. Broader study findings: Analysis was performed later, and it showed HLA-associated TCR beta chains to be more clonally expanded than equally common others.

Vbeta (60) and Jbeta (13) primers were used in the PCR. Produced via immunoSEQ multiplex PCR; TCRdb's table is partial and in-frame only. The sample holds around 140,000 clones, approximately 84% seen once. Of note for this clone: Its specificity is not known.

Germline V gene data show CDR1 as MNHNS and CDR2 as SASEGT. The CDR3 sequence is 17 residues long. The J segment lost 6 bases and the V segment lost 2 bases, leaving 10 bases of the junction unmatched. The clonotype was recovered from a woman under 30 in good health and CMV-seronegative. Sample: PBMCs. The chain combines TRBV6-1 with TRBJ2-1; 10 positions match TRBD2. The CDR3 nucleotides read TGTGCCAGCAGTGAAAGAAGTACTAGCGGGAACTCCAATGAGCAGTTCTTC. This gives the protein CASSERSTSGNSNEQFF.